This T cell receptor beta chain was found in a study of PD-L1 blockade in urothelial cancer. Study at large: Bladder-origin urothelial cancer in males described about 85% of the roughly 29 patients.

Libraries were prepared by immunoSEQ multiplex PCR; TCRdb keeps only in-frame clonotypes and omits some of them. The sample has roughly 20,000 clones; around 90% are singletons. With V trimmed by 6 bases and J by 10 bases, 4 bases remained unmatched. This CDR3 has 12 amino acids. From germline, CDR1 is SNHLY and CDR2 FYNNEI. The receptor was derived from a woman in her sixties with urothelial cancer. This material consisted of PBMCs, taken around atezolizumab (anti-PD-L1) treatment. The V call is TRBV2, the J call TRBJ1-4, with TRBD1 identical over 8 bases. CDR3 nucleotide sequence: TGTGCCAGCAGAGCCGGACAGGGAAAACTGTTTTTT. Protein sequence: CASRAGQGKLFF.